The clone carrying this T cell receptor beta chain showed up many times. Its antigen is unidentified. Library preparation for TCR beta used quantitative 5'-RACE with molecular barcodes. TCRdb independently ran MiXCR on the 5' RACE reads; one entry per CDR3 protein. The profile shows fewer than 550,000 distinct CDR3 sequences, roughly 5.2% of them singletons. This sample was included in a study of CD8 T cells in ankylosing spondylitis. Findings and caveats of the study: Reportedly, disease-linked clones are significantly enriched in ankylosing spondylitis patients' matched synovial fluid. Peripheral blood samples showed relatively rare disease-linked clones, and these clones were CD8+. Reactive arthritis synovial fluid and blood previously showed some of these motif variants. One TCR beta motif, made up of fewer than 10 highly homologous variants, appeared characteristic of ankylosing spondylitis blood.

Germline V CDR1 and CDR2: SGHTA, FQGNSA. This CDR3 has 15 residues. V lost 3 bases, J lost 2 bases, and 3 bases stayed unmatched. The origin of this receptor is a male donor with ankylosing spondylitis. The rearrangement links TRBV7-2 to TRBJ2-3, with 9 bases aligning to TRBD1. The sequenced material came from blood, either unsorted or a sorted T cell fraction (not recorded which). The CDR3 bases are TGTGCCAGCAGCTTGACAGGGGGGAACACAGATACGCAGTATTTT. Its translation: CASSLTGGNTDTQYF.